Sequencing of this T cell receptor beta chain was carried out in a study of regulatory T cells in long-lasting Graves disease. As for time point: newly diagnosed GD, antithyroid drugs for less than 3 months. PBMC-extracted RNA yielded the TCR library. V lost 9 bases and J lost 0, with 14 bases in between. This CDR3 comprises 15 residues. CDR1 and CDR2 from the germline V gene are MDHEN and SYDVKM. The authors built TCR beta libraries using iRepertoire HTBI primers and Arm-PCR of CDR3 regions. TCRdb re-analysed the multiplex PCR reads in MiXCR, keeping a single row per CDR3 protein. The profile shows 400,000 to 500,000 distinct CDR3 sequences, approximately 14% of them singletons. This clonotype was recorded at least ten times. These data were also filed under a second study, of T cells in Graves' hyperthyroidism and ophthalmopathy. From that second work: Orbital computed tomography and thyroid ultrasound, together with serum TRAb and thyroxine and clinical symptoms, were used for diagnoses.

The clonotype was recovered from a woman in her 50s with Graves disease. Sequenced material: peripheral blood mononuclear cells (PBMCs), taken at new diagnosis, from a patient treated with antithyroid drugs. The chain combines TRBV28 with TRBJ2-2; D not certain. This CDR3 reads CASTRPTTNTGELFF. CDR3 nucleotides: TGTGCCAGTACCCGTCCGACAACGAACACCGGGGAGCTGTTTTTT.